Presented here are 9 T cell receptor beta chains from one specimen sequenced in a study of T cells after yellow fever vaccination. TCRdb re-analysed the 5' RACE reads in MiXCR, keeping a single row per CDR3 protein. The table shows about 96,000 distinct CDR3 sequences, with roughly 9% occurring only once. The source material was CD8+ T cells not binding an NS4B(214-222) dextramer, sorted from PBMCs, sampled less than 16 days after the first yellow fever vaccination. The receptor set was obtained from a man between 18 and 35 years old who received the YFV17D yellow fever vaccine.

The sample holds a few counts of this clonotype. This chain connects TRBV4-1 to TRBJ1-1; TRBD1 matches at 9 bases. V shed 5 bases, J shed 4 bases, and the junction held 11 bases outside the gene matches. The CDR3 sequence is 16 residues long. Germline CDR1 reads MGHRA; CDR2 reads YSYEKL. For the CDR3, the DNA is TGCGCCAGCAGCATCCGGGACAGGGCATTTAGCACTGAAGCTTTCTTT. This sequence encodes CASSIRDRAFSTEAFF.

The chain recombines TRBV6-2 or TRBV6-3 with TRBJ1-5; D is ambiguous. CDR3 length: 14 residues. Trimming shortened V by 2 bases and J by 5 bases, and 10 bases separated the two germline ends. Germline CDR1 is MNHEY and CDR2 is SVGEGT. This CDR3 is CASSYRTLYQPQHF. The DNA for the CDR3 is TGTGCCAGCAGTTACCGAACGCTCTATCAGCCCCAGCATTTT.

This clonotype was observed many times. The chain links TRBV24-1 to TRBJ2-1; D remains ambiguous. V lost 7 bases and J 0 bases, leaving 9 bases between the germline ends. CDR1 is KGHDR, CDR2 SFDVKD, per germline. The CDR3 sequence is 14 residues long. CDR3 sequence: CATSTSNSYNEQFF. The DNA of the CDR3 is TGTGCCACCAGCACGAGCAACTCCTACAATGAGCAGTTCTTC.

Worth noting for this clonotype: The junction differs from germline at one of its ends, possibly a read error. The rearrangement links TRBV7-9 to TRBJ1-5, with a tentative D call TRBD1 (6 bases). The CDR3 totals 14 residues. Germline V gene sequence: CDR1 SEHNR, CDR2 FQNEAQ (reference sequence). As DNA, the CDR3 is TGTGCCAGCTGCTTTGCCGGGGGCGATCAGCCCCAGCATTTT. It encodes CASCFAGGDQPQHF.

This clonotype was observed a few times. The chain is built from TRBV30 and TRBJ1-2, with 7 bases fitting TRBD1. V was pared by 0 bases and J by 0 bases, with 7 bases of the junction left unmatched. The CDR3 sequence is 16 residues long. Germline V gene sequence: CDR1 GTSNPN, CDR2 SVGIG (reference sequence). The CDR3 is CAWSVLVTGSNYGYTF. CDR3 DNA sequence: TGTGCCTGGAGTGTTCTTGTGACAGGGTCTAACTATGGCTACACCTTC.

This clonotype was seen more than once but under ten times. The chain uses TRBV7-9 and TRBJ1-2; D gene uncertain. The CDR3 covers 13 residues. V gave up 3 bases and J gave up 5 bases, with 10 bases separating them. In germline, CDR1 is SEHNR, CDR2 FQNEAQ (reference sequence). CDR3 residues: CASSFPGFYGYTF. The CDR3 coding sequence is TGTGCCAGCAGCTTCCCCGGGTTTTATGGCTACACCTTC.

Only a few counts were recorded for this clonotype. This rearrangement joins TRBV18 to TRBJ2-7; D gene unclear. From germline, CDR1 is KGHSH and CDR2 LQKENI. This CDR3 has 12 residues. Trimming pared 6 bases from V and 1 base from J, leaving 7 bases between. CDR3 sequence (DNA): TGTGCCAGCTCCGTCGGGTCCTACGAGCAGTACTTC. Protein sequence: CASSVGSYEQYF.

The chain is built from TRBV5-5 and TRBJ2-7, with D perhaps TRBD1 or TRBD2 (6 bases each). The CDR3 extends over 18 amino acids. Trimming cost V 6 bases and J 2 bases, with 27 bases left between them. CDR1 and CDR2 (germline): SGHKS, YYEKEE (reference sequence). DNA of the CDR3: TGTGCCAGCAATCTCCGCGGGACAAGGACCGACTGGGCCTACGAGCAGTACTTC. Translation: CASNLRGTRTDWAYEQYF.

V is TRBV20-1 and J is TRBJ2-5; 8 bases match TRBD2. Per the germline V gene, CDR1 is DFQATT and CDR2 is SNEGSKA (reference sequence). This CDR3 contains 15 residues. V lost 0 bases to trimming and J lost 3 bases; unmatched junction nucleotides: 6. As DNA, the CDR3 is TGCAGTGCTAGAGATGGGGATAGCGGGGAAGAGACCCAGTACTTC. Translated: CSARDGDSGEETQYF.